The 11 T cell receptor beta chains reported below all come from one sample, sequenced in a study of breast tumors, draining lymph nodes, adjacent tissues. TCRdb redid the calling of the multiplex PCR reads with MiXCR, one entry per CDR3 protein. This repertoire shows 200,000 or so distinct CDR3 sequences, around 29% found once; its top ten account for approximately 4.3%. Samples came from axillary lymph nodes draining the breast cancer. The material sequenced was axillary lymph node tissue. The source is a female donor with breast cancer. Some clones in this sample may be carry-over from other donors' samples.

In the case of this clonotype: This sequence may be a read error, since a much larger clone differs from it by one base. This CDR3 is CASSQEGQSYNEQFF. The CDR3 DNA sequence: TGCGCCAGCAGCCAAGAGGGACAGTCTTACAATGAGCAGTTCTTC. This chain joins TRBV4-1 and TRBJ2-1, with TRBD1 matching over 7 bases. The CDR3 extends over 15 amino acids. Germline V CDR1 and CDR2: MGHRA, YSYEKL. V shed 0 bases and J 4 bases; nucleotides not matched to a gene: 3.

J is TRBJ2-1 and V is TRBV7-2, with 7 bases matching TRBD2. This CDR3 spans 17 amino acids. The germline gives CDR1 SGHTA, CDR2 FQGNSA. V shed 6 bases, J shed 6 bases, and the junction held 17 bases outside the gene matches. CDR3 in DNA: TGTGCCAGCAGTGAACCTGGCGGGGGTACCAGGCTCAATGAGCAGTTCTTC. Encoded protein: CASSEPGGGTRLNEQFF.

This clonotype was detected a few times. This may stem from a read error, because a much larger clone lies one nucleotide away. No conserved phenylalanine or tryptophan ends this CDR3, so it is likely a read error. The chain is built from TRBV4-1 and TRBJ2-1, with D maybe TRBD1 (6 bases). V was trimmed by 0 bases and J by 5 bases, leaving 17 bases between them. This CDR3 region has 17 residues. In germline, CDR1 is MGHRA, CDR2 YSYEKL. CDR3 sequence reads: CASSQEFQGSMDNEQFS. CDR3 coding DNA: TGCGCCAGCAGCCAAGAGTTCCAGGGGTCTATGGACAATGAGCAGTTCTCC.

This clonotype was counted between two and nine times. A much larger clone differs from this one at a single base, so this may be a read error. The chain joins TRBV10-3 to TRBJ2-5, with D perhaps TRBD1 or TRBD2 (7 bases each). V gave up 6 bases and J gave up 9 bases, with 17 bases separating them. This CDR3 contains 13 residues. Looked up from germline, CDR1 is ENHRY and CDR2 is SYGVKD. DNA for the CDR3: TGTGCCATCAGGACACAGGGGAGGGAGGCCCAGTACTTC. This codes for CAIRTQGREAQYF.

This clonotype came up many times. The V and J genes are TRBV7-6 and TRBJ2-7; D remains ambiguous. The CDR3 sequence is 13 residues long. Germline lookup yields CDR1 SGHVS and CDR2 FNYEAQ. The V end lost 4 bases, the J end lost 3 bases, and 10 bases lay between the germline ends. CDR3 DNA sequence: TGTGCCAGCAGCTCTCGGGCATACTACGAGCAGTACTTC. This encodes CASSSRAYYEQYF. Based on the CDR3 plus reference TRBV7-6 and TRBJ2-7, the full variable domain is GAGVSQSPRYKVTKRGQDVALRCDPISGHVSLYWYRQALGQGPEFLTYFNYEAQQDKSGLPNDRFSAERPEGSISTLTIQRTEQRDSAMYRCASSSRAYYEQYFGPGTRLTVT.

Concerning this clonotype itself: With a much larger clone just one base away, this may be a read error. The chain uses TRBV19 and TRBJ2-1, with a weak D call TRBD2 (6 bases). The CDR3 covers 15 residues. Trimming took 3 bases from V and 2 from J, leaving 11 bases between them. Germline CDR1 LNHDA, CDR2 SQIVND (reference sequence). The CDR3 DNA is TGTGCCAGTAGTATTGGCCCGGGGGCCTACAATGAGCAGTTCTTC. Translated, it gives CASSIGPGAYNEQFF.

As to this clonotype: Relative to the germline gene, one junction end is altered; a read error may explain this. CDR3 coding DNA: TGTGCCAGTAGTCTAACGGGAGAGGTCACCGGGGGGCTGTTTTTT. Protein product: CASSLTGEVTGGLFF. The chain couples TRBV19 to TRBJ2-2; D possibly corresponds to TRBD2 (6 bases). Germline V CDR1 and CDR2: LNHDA, SQIVND (reference sequence). The CDR3 spans 15 residues.

Turning to this clonotype: This may be a read error, as it is one base from a much larger clone. The genes are TRBV30 and TRBJ1-2; D is perhaps TRBD1 (5 bases). The CDR3 is 16 residues long. The germline V gene has CDR1 GTSNPN and CDR2 SVGIG (reference sequence). Here the CDR3 reads CAWLHRDFGSNYGHTF. CDR3 sequence (DNA): TGTGCCTGGCTTCACCGGGACTTCGGGTCTAACTATGGCCACACCTTC.

This clonotype was observed many times. V gene TRBV4-1 combines with J gene TRBJ1-2; the D gene is possibly TRBD1 (6 bases). Germline V gene lookup returns CDR1 MGHRA and CDR2 YSYEKL. Trimming shortened V by 0 bases and J by 0 bases, and 11 bases separated the two germline ends. The CDR3 totals 16 residues. The CDR3 loop is CASSQEGDNSNYGYTF. The CDR3 DNA sequence: TGCGCCAGCAGCCAAGAAGGGGACAATTCTAACTATGGCTACACCTTC.

This clonotype was counted many times. The chain joins TRBV9 to TRBJ2-5, with D possibly being TRBD1 or TRBD2 (7 bases each). The V gene lost 3 bases and the J gene lost 5 bases, with 14 bases spanning the gap. Germline V gene sequence: CDR1 SGDLS, CDR2 YYNGEE. This CDR3 comprises 14 residues. The DNA of the CDR3 is TGTGCCAGCAGCGAAGCCCAGGGGGGGGAGACCCAGTACTTC. Translating it yields CASSEAQGGETQYF.

This clonotype came up once. The chain combines TRBV5-1 with TRBJ1-4; 11 bases map to TRBD1. Germline V gene data show CDR1 as SGHRS and CDR2 as YFSETQ. The CDR3 has 15 amino acids. The V segment lost 4 bases and the J segment 7 bases; nucleotides outside the gene matches: 6. CDR3: CASSVGQGAREKLFF. CDR3 bases: TGCGCCAGCAGCGTAGGACAGGGGGCCCGTGAAAAACTGTTTTTT.